The sequence of this T cell receptor (beta chain) was determined in a study of T-cell memory formation after mild COVID-19. This clonotype was counted a few times. TCRdb re-derived calls from the 5' RACE reads in MiXCR, one entry per CDR3 protein. The table shows 100,000 to 150,000 distinct CDR3 sequences, with 17% occurring only once. Germline loops: CDR1 SGHTA, CDR2 FQGTGA. The V end lost 3 bases, the J end lost 4 bases, and 10 bases lay between the germline ends. The CDR3 spans 14 residues. The sample consisted of PBMCs or a T cell subset sorted from them (not recorded which). The rearrangement uses TRBV7-3 and TRBJ2-1; D is unclear. The sequence was obtained from a man aged 18 to 30 who had mild COVID-19 (a few samples of this study predate the infection). Cell type and time point are not known. CDR3 coding DNA: TGTGCCAGCAGCTTCTCGGGCAGGTACAATGAGCAGTTCTTC. Its translation is CASSFSGRYNEQFF.